This record looks at one T cell receptor (beta chain) sequence and its context. Its antigen is currently not known. Per-base quality was not reported, and no clone a single base away is much larger than it. This sample is part of a study of T cells in Graves' hyperthyroidism and ophthalmopathy (dated 2019 in TCRdb). For context, the study as a whole: Peripheral blood samples were taken at initial diagnosis, before any treatment was given. A discovery cohort of about 95 patients, about 44 with Graves' ophthalmopathy and 57 with stable Graves' hyperthyroidism, was used to find distinguishing TCR V-J signatures. Prospective prediction of ophthalmopathy was tested in an independent validation cohort consisting of some 20 hyperthyroidism patients and 15 to 17 patients who later progressed to ophthalmopathy. The 75 to 100 discovery patients were divided at random into training and test sets in a 7:3 ratio. In addition, the study compared T-cell repertoires in thyroid tissue and in blood from six Graves' hyperthyroidism patients. After sampling, hyperthyroidism patients received methimazole starting at 30 mg daily, and ophthalmopathy patients received high-dose intravenous methylprednisolone. The paper reports TCR Vbeta CDR3 sequencing of some 140 peripheral blood samples: some 41 ophthalmopathy, approximately 74 hyperthyroidism and around 17 progressor patients. Results and caveats for the whole study, not just this receptor: No statistical method was used to set the sample size in advance, and investigators knew the group allocation. During validation, the model predicted progression to ophthalmopathy a median of about 6.5 months ahead of onset, with more than 55% sensitivity and under 85% specificity. Most expanded thyroid clonotypes (frequency above 0.001) were also detected in blood, a finding suggesting that blood repertoires may reflect thyroid immune responses. In cross-validation, a model built on a 13 V-J signature told ophthalmopathy apart from stable hyperthyroidism with approximately 90% sensitivity and roughly 81% specificity, and in testing the same model reached 80%/75%.

The CDR3 covers 14 residues, taking in both the cysteine and the phenylalanine. The only DNA kept is the CDR3, 42 bases in frame from the first base. V loses 3 bases, J loses 8 bases, and the germline ends lie 13 bases apart. Amplification of TCR beta CDR3 regions was carried out from RNA transcripts. For the first round of RT-PCR on the TCR CDR3, the HTBI primer set was used together with the Qiagen OneStep RT-PCR kit. A second multiplex PCR round built the libraries, followed by size selection and purification. Sequencing of the libraries was done on an Illumina HiSeq2000 using paired-end 100 bp reads. As for the original processing: SOAPnuke was used to process the raw data, with reads discarded if the reads contained adapters or uncalled bases, had a mean Phred below 15, or lacked an exact constant-primer or identifier match. High-quality paired reads were merged with COPE v1.2.5, and unique nucleotide sequences were defined as clonotypes. MiTCR v1.1 was used to align the clonotypes against IMGT TRBV, TRBD and TRBJ reference segments. Analysis was restricted to V-J combinations with a frequency above 0.0001, which covered 98% to 99.2% of repertoires. A TCS score was defined as the ratio of F50 (clonal expansion) to E x V (chaos), with BLOSUM62-based TCRdist applied between CDR3 peptides within each V-J. Welch's t-statistics and random forest reduced 500 to 550 V-J features to 10 to 15, which were used in a naive Bayes classifier (R e1071). TCRdb reran the public reads through fastp at Q25 and MiXCR, keeping productive beta chains. Rows merge per CDR3 protein into single entries with the most common DNA and genes. TCRdb's processing, not the authors', yielded these V and J calls. The sample includes over 700,000 distinct CDR3 sequences, with approximately 19% observed a single time. Of the sample, approximately 16% is held by the ten largest clones.

Hyperthyroidism patients were newly diagnosed, with disease duration under 2 months, and aged 18 to 65 years. Exclusion was applied to patients with uncontrolled infections, other autoimmune diseases, pregnancy or lactation. Diagnoses were based on clinical symptoms, serum thyroxine and TRAb, thyroid ultrasound and orbital computed tomography. Blood from progressor patients was drawn when they were first diagnosed with hyperthyroidism, before any ophthalmopathy symptoms appeared. Ficoll-Paque density gradient centrifugation was used to isolate PBMCs from under 11 ml of fresh peripheral blood. Patients classed as progressors first received a Graves' hyperthyroidism diagnosis and then went on to develop ophthalmopathy during follow-up. Total RNA was extracted with Trizol reagent, and quality was checked on an Agilent 2100 Bioanalyzer.

The TCR was taken from a woman aged 45-65 years with Graves' hyperthyroidism that later progressed to Graves' ophthalmopathy. The material sequenced was blood. The chain uses TRBV12-3 or TRBV12-4 and TRBJ1-4; the D gene is not confidently resolved. The sequenced DNA: TGTGCCAGCAGTTTGAGTAGCCTTACGGAAAAACTGTTTTTT. Its protein reads: CASSLSSLTEKLFF.